The 23 T cell receptor beta chains below all came from one sample that was sequenced in a study of identical twins. Each CDR3 protein is one row after TCRdb ran MiXCR on the 5' RACE reads. In the table there are about 1.7 million distinct CDR3 sequences, 32% of which are singletons. Sequenced input: cord blood. These receptors were taken from a newborn girl in good health.

This clonotype was detected only a few times. The V gene is TRBV3-1, the J gene TRBJ2-7, with no clear D. The CDR3 is 13 amino acids. V dropped 1 base and J dropped 4 bases, with 8 bases sitting between them. Germline CDR1 and CDR2: LGHDT and YNNKEL (reference sequence). This chain's CDR3 is CASSQVAYYEQYF. The CDR3 DNA sequence: TGTGCCAGCAGCCAAGTCGCTTATTACGAGCAGTACTTC.

The chain links TRBV3-1 to TRBJ2-7, with D maybe TRBD1 (5 bases). The DNA end lines up better with TRBJ2-5; the J call may be wrong. The CDR3 runs to 15 residues. Germline values: CDR1 LGHDT, CDR2 YNNKEL (reference sequence). The CDR3 is CASSQDWGRQETQYF. CDR3 DNA sequence: TGTGCCAGCAGCCAAGATTGGGGCCGGCAAGAGACCCAGTACTTC.

The chain combines TRBV14 with TRBJ1-2; D is possibly TRBD1 (6 bases). Germline V gene data show CDR1 as SGHDN and CDR2 as FVKESK. Trimming left V 2 bases short and J 7 bases short, with 20 bases between. The CDR3 sequence is 16 residues long. The CDR3 bases are TGTGCCAGCAGCCAAACCCCCTCAGACAGGCTCTGTGGCTACACCTTC. Amino acids: CASSQTPSDRLCGYTF. Looking up the rest from reference TRBV14 and TRBJ1-2 gives the full variable domain: EAGVTQFPSHSVIEKGQTVTLRCDPISGHDNLYWYRRVMGKEIKFLLHFVKESKQDESGMPNNRFLAERTGGTYSTLKVQPAELEDSGVYFCASSQTPSDRLCGYTFGSGTRLTVV.

V and J are TRBV7-9 and TRBJ1-1; D gene uncertain. Germline CDR1 is SEHNR and CDR2 is FQNEAQ (reference sequence). There are 15 residues in the CDR3. V lost 0 bases and J 1 base, leaving 9 bases between the germline ends. CDR3 amino acids: CASSLARLGNTEAFF. CDR3 in DNA: TGTGCCAGCAGCTTAGCGCGCCTGGGGAACACTGAAGCTTTCTTT.

This clonotype was counted between two and nine times. The V gene is TRBV6-1, the J gene TRBJ2-5, with TRBD2 identical over 8 bases. Germline V gene data show CDR1 as MNHNS and CDR2 as SASEGT. V trimming: 4 bases; J trimming: 2 bases; junction bases outside the gene matches: 3. The CDR3 totals 14 residues. The CDR3 here is CASSVRLAQETQYF. The CDR3 DNA is TGTGCCAGCAGTGTCAGACTAGCGCAAGAGACCCAGTACTTC.

There are a few counts of this clonotype. The gene calls are TRBV7-9 and TRBJ2-1; D gene unclear. The V and J ends lost 0 bases and 3 bases respectively, with 9 bases between them. This CDR3 comprises 15 residues. Germline V gene sequence: CDR1 SEHNR, CDR2 FQNEAQ (reference sequence). The DNA of the CDR3 is TGTGCCAGCAGCTTAGCGCTGGGTTACTACAATGAGCAGTTCTTC. Protein product: CASSLALGYYNEQFF.

This clonotype was counted a few times. V and J are TRBV29-1 and TRBJ1-2; unclear D gene. The V end lost 3 bases, the J end lost 6 bases, and 11 bases lay between the germline ends. CDR1 SQVTM and CDR2 ANQGSEA come from the germline V gene. This CDR3 has 12 residues. The chain's CDR3 is CSVDSRKDGYTF. For the CDR3, the DNA is TGCAGCGTTGATTCCCGCAAGGATGGCTACACCTTC.

V usage is TRBV20-1 and J usage is TRBJ1-4, with 7 bases lining up with TRBD1. Germline assignment: CDR1 DFQATT and CDR2 SNEGSKA (reference sequence). Trimming at V came to 7 bases and at J to 6 bases, leaving 5 bases not matched to a gene. The CDR3 totals 12 residues. In DNA, the CDR3 is TGCAGTGGAGGGGGCGCGGATGAAAAACTGTTTTTT. Encoded protein: CSGGGADEKLFF.

This clonotype was observed a single time. The chain joins TRBV4-2 to TRBJ2-3; TRBD2 matches at 8 bases. Germline V gene lookup returns CDR1 LGHNA and CDR2 YNFKEQ. V was pared by 7 bases and J by 2 bases, with 14 bases of the junction left unmatched. The CDR3 extends over 17 amino acids. Here the CDR3 reads CASNPGLALRLTDTQYF. In nucleotides, the CDR3 is TGTGCCAGCAACCCAGGACTAGCCCTCCGACTCACAGATACGCAGTATTTT.

The V call is TRBV4-2, the J call TRBJ1-4, with 7 bases matching TRBD1. Trimming removed 0 bases from V and 7 bases from J; junction bases left unmatched: 5. The CDR3 is 15 residues long. Looked up from germline, CDR1 is LGHNA and CDR2 is YNFKEQ. CDR3 in amino acids: CASSQDNRGGEKLFF. As DNA, the CDR3 is TGTGCCAGCAGCCAAGATAACAGGGGCGGTGAAAAACTGTTTTTT.

The chain uses TRBV29-1 and TRBJ2-1, with TRBD1 identical over 10 bases. The CDR3 contains 13 residues. With 5 bases clipped from V and 10 bases from J, the junction kept 8 bases outside the gene matches. Germline V gives CDR1 SQVTM, CDR2 ANQGSEA. CDR3 protein: CSVRTGGEGEQFF. Written as DNA, the CDR3 is TGCAGCGTTCGGACAGGGGGAGAAGGCGAGCAGTTCTTC.

The chain recombines TRBV12-3 or TRBV12-4 with TRBJ1-2, with D maybe TRBD1 (6 bases). The CDR3 runs to 17 residues. V was shortened by 3 bases and J by 5 bases, with 22 bases between the two germline ends. CDR3 DNA: TGTGCCAGCAGTTTTCGACAGGCCAGGACATCGGATTATGGCTACACCTTC. Encoded protein: CASSFRQARTSDYGYTF.

This clonotype was detected only a few times. A much larger clone sits a single nucleotide away, making a read error possible. V and J are TRBV28 and TRBJ2-5; TRBD1 is a possible D gene (5 bases). The V and J ends lost 0 bases and 4 bases respectively, with 6 bases between them. Germline CDR1 and CDR2: MDHEN and SYDVKM. There are 13 residues in the CDR3. The CDR3 DNA follows: TGTGCCAGCAGTTTATGGGGGCTAGAGACCCAGTACTTC. It codes for CASSLWGLETQYF. The variable domain in full, completed from reference TRBV28 and TRBJ2-5, reads DVKVTQSSRYLVKRTGEKVFLECVQDMDHENMFWYRQDPGLGLRLIYFSYDVKMKEKGDIPEGYSVSREKKERFSLILESASTNQTSMYLCASSLWGLETQYFGPGTRLLVL.

This sequence joins TRBV6-5 and TRBJ2-5, with 9 bases identical to TRBD1. The CDR3 is made up of 15 amino acids. The germline V gene has CDR1 MNHEY and CDR2 SVGAGI. With 11 bases clipped from V and 4 bases from J, the junction kept 14 bases outside the gene matches. CDR3 sequence reads: CAGYRRDRERETQYF. For the CDR3, the DNA is TGTGCCGGTTATCGCCGGGACAGGGAGAGAGAGACCCAGTACTTC.

The chain uses TRBV28 and TRBJ2-7, with D perhaps matching TRBD2 (5 bases). With 7 bases removed from V and 1 base from J, the gap between germline ends came to 14 bases. The CDR3 is made up of 14 amino acids. Germline assignment: CDR1 MDHEN and CDR2 SYDVKM. This chain's CDR3 is CASTERRRSYEQYF. In DNA, the CDR3 is TGTGCCAGCACGGAGCGGAGAAGGTCCTACGAGCAGTACTTC. Full variable domain (rest looked up from reference TRBV28 and TRBJ2-7): DVKVTQSSRYLVKRTGEKVFLECVQDMDHENMFWYRQDPGLGLRLIYFSYDVKMKEKGDIPEGYSVSREKKERFSLILESASTNQTSMYLCASTERRRSYEQYFGPGTRLTVT.

This clonotype turned up a few times. The chain uses TRBV28 and TRBJ2-3, with D unresolved. V was cut by 4 bases and J by 0 bases, with 14 bases left in between. Germline loops: CDR1 MDHEN, CDR2 SYDVKM. This CDR3 contains 16 residues. CDR3 sequence (DNA): TGTGCCAGCAGTTCATGGATAGCTTCTAGCACAGATACGCAGTATTTT. It is translated as CASSSWIASSTDTQYF.

V gene TRBV2 combines with J gene TRBJ2-7, with 8 nucleotides matching TRBD1. The CDR3 is 14 residues long. J was trimmed by 3 bases and V by 4 bases; bases with no gene match: 5. Germline V gene lookup returns CDR1 SNHLY and CDR2 FYNNEI. Written as DNA, the CDR3 is TGTGCCAGCAGTGGTGTCAGGGGGCTCTACGAGCAGTACTTC. Protein product: CASSGVRGLYEQYF.

The chain carries TRBV6-1 and TRBJ2-1; 7 bases align to TRBD2. CDR3 size: 15 residues. Germline V gene sequence: CDR1 MNHNS, CDR2 SASEGT. V dropped 2 bases and J dropped 4; count of bases not matched to a gene: 5. The CDR3 is CASSERGERYNEQFF. For the CDR3, the DNA is TGTGCCAGCAGTGAACGGGGGGAGAGGTACAATGAGCAGTTCTTC.

This clonotype came up many times. The chain carries TRBV7-2 and TRBJ1-5; possibly TRBD1 for D (5 bases). Germline V gene sequence: CDR1 SGHTA, CDR2 FQGNSA. The CDR3 sequence is 15 residues long. The ends were cut back, 5 bases at V and 0 bases at J, with 11 bases in the middle. This chain's CDR3 is CASSRDGYSNQPQHF. In DNA form, the CDR3 reads TGTGCCAGCAGCCGGGACGGCTATAGCAATCAGCCCCAGCATTTT.

This clonotype occurred many times. The CDR3, as DNA: TGTGCCAGCAGCTCCTTCGACAGGATAAATGGCTACACCTTC. It translates to CASSSFDRINGYTF. The V and J genes are TRBV7-2 and TRBJ1-2; TRBD1 might be the D (6 bases). Germline CDR1 and CDR2: SGHTA and FQGNSA. This CDR3 region has 14 residues. Trimming shortened V by 4 bases and J by 6 bases, and 15 bases separated the two germline ends.

The CDR3 nucleotides read TGTGCCAGCAGCCAAGGACAGGGAAAGACCCAGTACTTC. This gives the protein CASSQGQGKTQYF. The chain combines TRBV5-6 with TRBJ2-7; 8 bases are a match to TRBD1. With the DNA end fitting TRBJ2-5 better, the J assignment may be wrong. Per germline, CDR1 SGHDT and CDR2 YYEEEE. The CDR3 has 13 amino acids.

A few counts support this clonotype. The chain joins TRBV13 to TRBJ2-5; D not resolved. Trimming shortened V by 7 bases and J by 2 bases, and 14 bases separated the two germline ends. The CDR3 extends over 14 amino acids. The germline CDR1 and CDR2 sequences are PRHDT and FYEKMQ (reference sequence). Here the CDR3 DNA reads TGTGCCAGCACCCAATTCGTCGGGCAAGAGACCCAGTACTTC. It encodes CASTQFVGQETQYF.

This clonotype was observed many times. The chain carries TRBV25-1 and TRBJ2-1; possible D gene TRBD2, 6 bases. The CDR3 runs 15 residues. The V end lost 5 bases, the J end lost 3 bases, and 14 bases lay between the germline ends. Germline V gene lookup returns CDR1 MGHDK and CDR2 SYGVNS. This CDR3 reads CASSPTRPLYNEQFF. CDR3 sequence (DNA): TGTGCCAGCAGTCCGACTAGACCCCTCTACAATGAGCAGTTCTTC. The full variable domain, its missing parts supplied by reference TRBV25-1 and TRBJ2-1, is EADIYQTPRYLVIGTGKKITLECSQTMGHDKMYWYQQDPGMELHLIHYSYGVNSTEKGDLSSESTVSRIRTEHFPLTLESARPSHTSQYLCASSPTRPLYNEQFFGPGTRLTVL.